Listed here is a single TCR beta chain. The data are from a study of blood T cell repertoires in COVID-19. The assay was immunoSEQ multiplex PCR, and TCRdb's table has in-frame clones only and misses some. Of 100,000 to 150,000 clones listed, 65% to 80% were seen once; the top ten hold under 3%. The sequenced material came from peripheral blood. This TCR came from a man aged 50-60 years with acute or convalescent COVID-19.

CDR3 nucleotides: TGCGCCAGCAGCCAAGATTGGACAGGGAGCTCCTACGAGCAGTACTTC. As protein: CASSQDWTGSSYEQYF. The V and J genes are TRBV4-1 and TRBJ2-7; TRBD1 aligns across 8 bases. This CDR3 contains 16 residues. The germline CDR1 and CDR2 sequences are MGHRA and YSYEKL. The J segment lost 0 bases and the V segment lost 0 bases, leaving 4 bases of the junction unmatched.